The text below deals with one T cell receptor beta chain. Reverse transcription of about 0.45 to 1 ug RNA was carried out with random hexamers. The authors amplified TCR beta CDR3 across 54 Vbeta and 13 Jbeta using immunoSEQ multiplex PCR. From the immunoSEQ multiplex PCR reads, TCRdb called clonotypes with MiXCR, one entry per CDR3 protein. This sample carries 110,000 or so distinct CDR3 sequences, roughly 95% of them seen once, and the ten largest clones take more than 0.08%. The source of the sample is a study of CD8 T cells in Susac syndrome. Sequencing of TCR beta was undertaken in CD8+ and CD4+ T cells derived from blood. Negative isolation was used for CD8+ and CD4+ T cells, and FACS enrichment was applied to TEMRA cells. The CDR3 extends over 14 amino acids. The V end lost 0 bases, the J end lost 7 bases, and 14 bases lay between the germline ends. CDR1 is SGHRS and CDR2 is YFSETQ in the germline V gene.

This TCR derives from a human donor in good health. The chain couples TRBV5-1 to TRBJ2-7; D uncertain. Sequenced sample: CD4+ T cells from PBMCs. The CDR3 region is CASSLDLPSDEQYF. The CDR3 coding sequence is TGCGCCAGCAGCTTGGACCTCCCCTCGGATGAGCAGTACTTC. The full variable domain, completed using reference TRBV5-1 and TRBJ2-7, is KAGVTQTPRYLIKTRGQQVTLSCSPISGHRSVSWYQQTPGQGLQFLFEYFSETQRNKGNFPGRFSGRQFSNSRSEMNVSTLELGDSALYLCASSLDLPSDEQYFGPGTRLTVT.